This TCR beta chain was found in a study of blood T cell repertoires in COVID-19. Study-level background: Sites across the United States, Italy and Spain contributed samples from acute and convalescent COVID-19. The analysed material was cDNA or gDNA that came from T cells, B-cell-depleted T cells, or PBMCs.

In the authors' methods: By means of reference gene primer amplification, nucleated cell counts were estimated. Method: immunoSEQ multiplex PCR; TCRdb's copy keeps in-frame clones and lacks some. V and J calls and clone size are as listed in that table; D and trimming were resolved from the DNA. The table has a few hundred thousand clones, around 90% seen once. The CDR3 covers 15 residues. V lost 3 bases and J lost 8, with 19 bases in between. Germline V lookup: CDR1 SGHDN, CDR2 FVKESK. In its sample, this clone was seen a few times. The sample comprised peripheral blood. This clonotype was obtained from a man between 35 and 55 years old with acute or convalescent COVID-19. The J gene is TRBJ1-2, the V gene TRBV14; perhaps TRBD1 as D (6 bases). In DNA form, the CDR3 reads TGTGCCAGCAGCCAGAGCCACGGGGGGACAAGAGGCTACACCTTC. It is translated as CASSQSHGGTRGYTF.